The rows below give T cell receptor beta chains drawn from one sample of a study of a mutant IDH1 vaccine in newly diagnosed glioma. Sequencing was performed with immunoSEQ multiplex PCR; in TCRdb, only in-frame clones are kept and a portion is missing. The table shows about 64,000 clones, with 65% to 75% occurring only once. Their antigens remain unidentified. This sample comprised PBMCs, obtained from a glioma patient whose treatment included an IDH1 peptide vaccine. These receptors were obtained from a man between 45 and 60 years old with glioma. CDR3s include the opening cysteine and the closing phenylalanine or tryptophan. Fields, in order: J gene, clone size, V gene, D gene, CDR3 protein, CDR3 DNA. The D gene is left open where the match is weak. Where a row states a size, it is once, few, many or the class of an expanded clone; other rows omit it.

>TRBJ1-2|.|TRBV4-1|.
CASSQEHTDGGFYGYTF
TGCGCCAGCAGCCAAGAACATACGGACGGGGGGTTCTATGGCTACACCTTC
>TRBJ2-2|.|TRBV6-5|.
CASSPWGAAGELFF
TGTGCCAGCAGCCCCTGGGGGGCGGCCGGGGAGCTGTTTTTT
>TRBJ2-3|.|TRBV30|.
CAWSVTDTQYF
TGTGCCTGGAGTGTAACAGATACGCAGTATTTT
>TRBJ1-1|.|TRBV5-1|TRBD1
CASSLGGQGFEAFF
TGCGCCAGCAGCTTGGGGGGACAGGGTTTCGAAGCTTTCTTT
>TRBJ1-1|.|TRBV6-6|.
CASSYSYRTSYTEAFF
TGTGCCAGCAGTTACTCGTATCGCACCAGTTACACTGAAGCTTTCTTT
>TRBJ1-5|.|TRBV30|.
CAWSVGEGRENQPQHF
TGTGCCTGGAGTGTAGGTGAAGGGAGGGAGAATCAGCCCCAGCATTTT
>TRBJ1-2|.|TRBV4-1|TRBD1
CASSQGQGNYYGYTF
TGCGCCAGCAGCCAAGGACAGGGGAATTACTATGGCTACACCTTC
>TRBJ1-3|few|TRBV19|.
CASSPLSREVTGNTIYF
TGTGCCAGTTCTCCTTTGTCCAGGGAAGTTACTGGAAACACCATATATTTT
>TRBJ1-1|.|TRBV20-1|.
CSADQGTEAFF
TGCAGTGCCGACCAAGGAACTGAAGCTTTCTTT
>TRBJ2-2|.|TRBV30|.
CAWSVFTGELFF
TGTGCCTGGAGTGTATTTACCGGGGAGCTGTTTTTT
>TRBJ2-5|.|TRBV14|.
CASRVAHEETQYF
TGTGCCAGCAGAGTGGCCCACGAAGAGACCCAGTACTTC
>TRBJ1-2|.|TRBV2|.
CASRGYTF
TGTGCCAGCAGAGGCTACACCTTC
>TRBJ2-1|once|TRBV20-1|.
CSAESDNEQFF
TGCAGTGCTGAGAGTGACAATGAGCAGTTCTTC
>TRBJ1-1|.|TRBV5-1|TRBD1
CASSVGQGIEAFF
TGCGCCAGCAGCGTGGGACAGGGAATTGAAGCTTTCTTT
>TRBJ2-3|.|TRBV6-5|.
CASMRGGTDTQYF
TGTGCCAGCATGAGAGGTGGCACAGATACGCAGTATTTT
>TRBJ1-1|once|TRBV5-6|.
CASSGGSYTEAFF
TGTGCCAGCAGCGGGGGGTCTTACACTGAAGCTTTCTTT
>TRBJ1-6|.|TRBV9|.
CASSVQPANTNSPLHF
TGTGCCAGCAGCGTACAACCGGCCAATACTAATTCACCCCTCCACTTT
>TRBJ1-1|.|TRBV19|.
CASSMIKGVTEAFF
TGTGCCAGTAGTATGATTAAGGGAGTCACTGAAGCTTTCTTT
>TRBJ1-2|.|TRBV4-1|.
CASSQPPGQNYGYTF
TGCGCCAGCAGCCAGCCCCCGGGACAAAACTATGGCTACACCTTC
>TRBJ1-4|.|TRBV5-1|.
CASSPAGGAVNEKLFF
TGCGCCAGCAGCCCGGCTGGGGGGGCTGTTAATGAAAAACTGTTTTTT
>TRBJ1-2|.|TRBV20-1|.
CSARYGYTF
TGCAGTGCTAGGTATGGCTACACCTTC
>TRBJ1-4|few|TRBV5-1|.
CASSLDGVDSSEKLFF
TGCGCCAGCAGCTTGGATGGGGTTGACAGTAGTGAAAAACTGTTTTTT
>TRBJ1-6|.|TRBV14|TRBD1
CASSPGTANSPLHF
TGTGCCAGCAGCCCTGGGACAGCTAATTCACCCCTCCACTTT
>TRBJ1-2|once|TRBV15|.
CATSSSDTPSYGYTF
TGTGCCACCAGCTCCTCCGACACGCCGAGCTATGGCTACACCTTC
>TRBJ2-5|.|TRBV7-2|.
CASRSPGGTQYF
TGTGCCAGCAGAAGTCCTGGTGGGACCCAGTACTTC
>TRBJ2-5|.|TRBV2|.
CASRGAEETQYF
TGTGCCAGCAGGGGGGCTGAGGAGACCCAGTACTTC
>TRBJ2-6|.|TRBV5-4|.
CASSSRTELSGANVLTF
TGTGCCAGCAGCTCCCGGACCGAGCTCTCTGGGGCCAACGTCCTGACTTTC
>TRBJ2-1|.|TRBV5-6|TRBD2
CASSSRGDPSSYNEQFF
TGTGCCAGCAGCTCTCGGGGGGATCCAAGCTCCTACAATGAGCAGTTCTTC